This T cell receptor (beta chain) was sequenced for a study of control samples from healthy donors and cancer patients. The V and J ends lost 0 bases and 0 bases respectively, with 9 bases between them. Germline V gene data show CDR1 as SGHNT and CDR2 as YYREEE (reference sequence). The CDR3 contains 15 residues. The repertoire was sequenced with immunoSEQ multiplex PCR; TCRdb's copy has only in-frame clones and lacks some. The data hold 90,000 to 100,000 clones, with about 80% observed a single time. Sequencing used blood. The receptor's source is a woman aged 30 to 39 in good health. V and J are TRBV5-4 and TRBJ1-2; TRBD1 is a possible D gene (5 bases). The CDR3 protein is CASSLVQGPNYGYTF. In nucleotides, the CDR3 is TGTGCCAGCAGCTTGGTTCAGGGACCTAACTATGGCTACACCTTC.